The 21 T cell receptor beta chains presented below share a single source sample, sequenced in a study of blood T cell repertoires in COVID-19. Measured with immunoSEQ multiplex PCR; TCRdb has only the in-frame clones, and not every one. In the table there are about 210,000 clones, 85% of which are singletons. Input material: PBMCs or T cells enriched from blood (not recorded which). These receptors came from a man aged 35 to 55 who had recovered from COVID-19.

The chain carries TRBV10-1 and TRBJ2-1; 8 nucleotides match TRBD2. CDR3 length: 15 amino acids. Trimming took 4 bases from V and 12 from J; bases not matched to a gene: 14. CDR1 and CDR2 from the germline V gene are WNHNN and SYGVQD (reference sequence). The CDR3 DNA reads as TGCGCCAGCAGTGTATCGGGAGGGCCCTTTTGCACGCAGTTCTTC. Amino acid sequence: CASSVSGGPFCTQFF.

This chain connects TRBV7-9 to TRBJ2-5; no definite D call. V lost 3 bases, J lost 1 base, and 9 bases lay in between. The V gene's germline CDR1 is SEHNR and CDR2 FQNEAQ (reference sequence). CDR3 length: 14 amino acids. CDR3 protein: CASSFYSSQETQYF. DNA for the CDR3: TGTGCCAGCAGCTTCTACAGCTCCCAAGAGACCCAGTACTTC.

This sequence joins TRBV24-1 and TRBJ2-1, with D perhaps TRBD2 (6 bases). Germline lookup yields CDR1 KGHDR and CDR2 SFDVKD. Trimming removed 5 bases at V and 3 bases at J, with 10 bases between. The CDR3 runs 14 residues. The CDR3 bases are TGTGCCACCAGTGTTCCCGGGAGCTACAATGAGCAGTTCTTC. It encodes CATSVPGSYNEQFF.

This clone has just a few counts. The rearrangement links TRBV5-1 to TRBJ2-7; 10 bases line up with TRBD2. Germline V gene sequence: CDR1 SGHRS, CDR2 YFSETQ. With 3 bases clipped from V and 3 bases from J, the junction kept 9 bases outside the gene matches. The CDR3 totals 16 residues. Here the CDR3 reads CASSSGSRTSGYEQYF. CDR3 DNA sequence: TGCGCCAGCAGCTCCGGGAGTCGGACTAGCGGCTACGAGCAGTACTTC.

This chain links TRBV14 with TRBJ2-1; TRBD2 aligns across 7 bases. CDR1 is SGHDN, CDR2 FVKESK, per germline. The junction had 4 bases not matched to a gene; V was cut back by 2 bases and J by 3 bases. This CDR3 has 15 residues. This CDR3 reads CASSQRREIYNEQFF. The CDR3 coding sequence is TGTGCCAGCAGCCAACGGCGGGAGATCTACAATGAGCAGTTCTTC.

The chain links TRBV27 to TRBJ1-1, with 7 bases lining up with TRBD1. After removal of 5 bases from V and 1 base from J, the junction contained 7 bases not matched to a gene. The CDR3 spans 15 residues. Per germline, CDR1 MNHEY and CDR2 SMNVEV (reference sequence). The CDR3 loop is CASSTNRGRNTEAFF. The CDR3 bases are TGTGCCAGCAGTACTAACAGGGGTAGGAACACTGAAGCTTTCTTT.

V usage is TRBV10-3 and J usage is TRBJ2-7; 7 bases are shared with TRBD2. Germline CDR1 and CDR2: ENHRY and SYGVKD. The CDR3 has 14 amino acids. J was trimmed by 2 bases and V by 6 bases; bases with no gene match: 7. The CDR3 DNA sequence: TGTGCCATCAGGGAATCGGGGGGAACCTACGAGCAGTACTTC. Residues: CAIRESGGTYEQYF.

V usage is TRBV4-1 and J usage is TRBJ1-1, with D possibly matching TRBD1 (6 bases). The CDR3 is 14 residues long. The germline V gene has CDR1 MGHRA and CDR2 YSYEKL. Trimming stripped 10 bases from V and 0 bases from J, with 15 bases between. The CDR3 nucleotides are TGCGCCACAGCAAGGGACACGATGAACACTGAAGCTTTCTTT. It specifies CATARDTMNTEAFF.

The rearrangement links TRBV14 to TRBJ2-5, with a weak D call TRBD1 (5 bases). V was pared by 4 bases and J by 10 bases, with 16 bases between. There are 13 residues in the CDR3. Per germline, CDR1 SGHDN and CDR2 FVKESK. The CDR3: CASSPGRVGNQYF. CDR3 in DNA: TGTGCCAGCAGCCCGGGCAGGGTGGGGAACCAGTACTTC.

This clone has a handful of counts. The chain recombines TRBV12-5 with TRBJ1-1; weak D call: TRBD1 (6 bases). V was clipped by 1 base and J by 5 bases, with 14 bases between them. Germline V gene data show CDR1 as LGHNT and CDR2 as FRNRAP. This CDR3 spans 15 amino acids. The CDR3 bases are TGTGCTAGTGGTTTGGGGGAGGGAGGGGGAACTGAAGCTTTCTTT. Its translation is CASGLGEGGGTEAFF.

This rearrangement joins TRBV6-6 to TRBJ1-2, with a weak D call TRBD1 (6 bases). The CDR3 spans 16 residues. Trimming stripped 2 bases from V and 4 bases from J, with 17 bases between. CDR1 and CDR2 from the germline V gene are MNHNY and SVGAGI (reference sequence). CDR3 sequence (DNA): TGTGCCAGCAGTTACACGGAAACAGGGTCGGCCTATGGCTACACCTTC. This gives the protein CASSYTETGSAYGYTF.

V is TRBV24-1 and J is TRBJ2-1; a weak D match, TRBD2 (6 bases). The CDR3 length is 13 residues. Germline CDR1 reads KGHDR; CDR2 reads SFDVKD. The ends were cut back, 3 bases at V and 8 bases at J, with 10 bases in the middle. The CDR3 coding sequence is TGTGCCACCAGTGATCGGGACTCGGATGAGCAGTTCTTC. This sequence encodes CATSDRDSDEQFF.

The chain employs TRBV29-1 and TRBJ1-2, with D possibly being TRBD1 (6 bases). Germline V gives CDR1 SQVTM, CDR2 ANQGSEA. The CDR3 extends over 12 amino acids. Trimming removed 6 bases from V and 2 bases from J, with 10 bases in between. The CDR3 bases are TGCAGCGTGAGGACAGACAACTATGGCTACACCTTC. This translates into CSVRTDNYGYTF.

V usage is TRBV7-3 and J usage is TRBJ2-7; 9 nucleotides agree with TRBD1. The CDR3 contains 13 residues. The ends lost 5 bases at V and 4 bases at J; junction bases unmatched: 3. The germline gives CDR1 SGHTA, CDR2 FQGTGA. The CDR3 nucleotides read TGTGCCAGCAGCACGACAGGGGGGTACGAGCAGTACTTC. It encodes CASSTTGGYEQYF.

The chain carries TRBV14 and TRBJ1-1, with 10 bases fitting TRBD1. The V gene end was trimmed by 1 base and the J gene end by 6 bases; junction bases not matched to a gene: 8. The CDR3 extends over 16 amino acids. CDR1 is SGHDN and CDR2 is FVKESK in the germline V gene. DNA of the CDR3: TGTGCCAGCAGCCAAGGGGACAGGGGTCGGTACGCTGAAGCTTTCTTT. Translating it yields CASSQGDRGRYAEAFF.

This rearrangement joins TRBV3-1 (or the pseudogene TRBV3-2) to TRBJ2-7; 7 bases fit TRBD1. CDR3 length: 15 amino acids. V was clipped by 4 bases and J by 8 bases; unmatched bases: 14. CDR1 is LGHDT, CDR2 YNNKEL, per germline (reference sequence). Here the CDR3 reads CASSPFRGPRGKQYF. CDR3 DNA sequence: TGTGCCAGCAGCCCTTTTAGGGGGCCCAGGGGCAAGCAGTACTTC.

The chain recombines TRBV21-1 with TRBJ2-2; TRBD1 is taken as the D call from the table, unchecked against the DNA. TRBV21-1 is described as a pseudogene. The CDR3 has 15 amino acids. This CDR3 reads CASSKYRVDTGELFF. The CDR3 region has the DNA TGTGCCAGCAGCAAATACAGGGTTGACACCGGGGAGCTGTTTTTT.

The rearrangement uses TRBV5-1 and TRBJ1-4, with TRBD1 identical over 9 bases. The V segment lost 5 bases and the J segment 3 bases; nucleotides outside the gene matches: 5. This CDR3 spans 15 amino acids. The germline CDR1 and CDR2 sequences are SGHRS and YFSETQ. The CDR3 here is CASSMGQGSNEKLFF. The CDR3 DNA is TGCGCCAGCAGTATGGGACAGGGCTCTAATGAAAAACTGTTTTTT.

V usage is TRBV5-1 and J usage is TRBJ2-1; D might be TRBD2 (5 bases). The germline CDR1 and CDR2 sequences are SGHRS and YFSETQ. The CDR3 sequence is 14 residues long. Trimming cost V 0 bases and J 6 bases, with 10 bases left between them. The CDR3: CASSLVLAVNEQFF. The CDR3 nucleotides are TGCGCCAGCAGCTTGGTTCTAGCTGTCAATGAGCAGTTCTTC. Together with reference TRBV5-1 and TRBJ2-1, the CDR3 gives the full variable domain: KAGVTQTPRYLIKTRGQQVTLSCSPISGHRSVSWYQQTPGQGLQFLFEYFSETQRNKGNFPGRFSGRQFSNSRSEMNVSTLELGDSALYLCASSLVLAVNEQFFGPGTRLTVL.

V usage is TRBV3-1 (or the pseudogene TRBV3-2) and J usage is TRBJ2-7; a weak D match, TRBD1 (6 bases). V lost 0 bases to trimming and J lost 4 bases, with 13 bases between them. This CDR3 region has 15 residues. The V gene's germline CDR1 is LGHDT and CDR2 YNNKEL (reference sequence). This chain's CDR3 is CASSQEPGHPYEQYF. DNA of the CDR3: TGTGCCAGCAGCCAAGAACCGGGACACCCATACGAGCAGTACTTC.

A few counts support this clone. The chain employs TRBV5-1 and TRBJ1-2; D is perhaps TRBD1 (6 bases). Germline CDR1 and CDR2: SGHRS and YFSETQ. Trimming took off 0 bases at V and 4 bases at J, with 19 bases between the two ends. The CDR3 spans 17 residues. The chain's CDR3 is CASSLAVGRGMSYGYTF. The CDR3 DNA reads as TGCGCCAGCAGCTTGGCCGTAGGCAGGGGAATGTCCTATGGCTACACCTTC.